Sequencing of this TCR beta chain was carried out in a study of blood T cell repertoires in COVID-19 (dated by TCRdb to the early 2020s). Describing the broader study: Collaborator samples came from the United States, Italy and Spain and covered acute and convalescent phases of COVID-19. The material from the prospective study consisted of cDNA or gDNA derived from T cells, B-cell-depleted T cells, or PBMCs. The dataset comprised deeply sampled blood TCRbeta repertoires from subjects exposed to, actively infected with, or recovered from COVID-19. The repertoires were released in a freely available public database intended as a resource for research on the immune response to SARS-CoV-2. Samples were obtained from the ongoing ImmuneRACE study (first 160 participants) and from about 1,300 subjects provided by 6 global collaborators. Nearly every sample came with metadata listing a de-identified subject ID, COVID-19 status, age in years and sex. Where HLA class I and class II types were available, the types were taken from metadata supplied by the sample provider, not from assay-based typing. The research as a whole found: How much clinical and demographic metadata was included differed by source and by participant, and the metadata was provided uncurated.

TCRbeta CDR3 regions were amplified from genomic DNA by means of the immunoSEQ Assay, a bias-controlled multiplex PCR. Per the original workflow: Nucleated cell counts per sample were estimated from amplification of reference gene primers within the assay. To quantify the absolute abundance of each unique TCRbeta CDR3 rearrangement, sequence reads were collapsed and filtered. Productive Simpson clonality was computed per sample as the square root of Simpson's diversity index over productive rearrangements. The source is immuneACCESS, and TCRdb retained only in-frame sequences with V and J called. Part of the clones is not carried over; for the studies checked, unresolved V genes explain less than half of this, and the remainder is unexplained. From that table come the V and J calls and clone size; the DNA was used to work out D and trimming. The sample table lists 200,000 to 250,000 clones, 80% to 90% of them with a count of one. 11% of the sample rests with the top ten.

The CDR3 runs 14 residues from the cysteine to the phenylalanine. Only the CDR3 part of the read is kept: 42 bases, read in frame from the first base. V and J are trimmed by 4 bases and 8 bases, and the gene matches miss 5 bases of the junction. Looking up the germline V gene (reference sequence) yields CDR1 LGHDT and CDR2 YNNKEL. Notes on this clone: Its antigen remains undetermined. No base-level quality is on record; no much larger clone is a single base apart.

One collaborating source in Seattle enrolled patients during active infection and followed them longitudinally through the course of disease. The collaborating institutions used their own protocols to collect whole blood in K2EDTA tubes. Collaborator samples were shipped for TCRbeta analysis as frozen whole blood, isolated PBMCs, or DNA extracted from either sample type. Material: peripheral blood. Here the chain combines TRBV3-1 (or the pseudogene TRBV3-2) and TRBJ1-6; TRBD1 fits 7 bases in the junction. The TCR was taken from a man in his fifties with COVID-19, enrolled during active disease. The encoded CDR3 is CASSRQGWDSPLHF. The sequence in DNA is TGTGCCAGCAGCCGACAGGGTTGGGATTCACCCCTCCACTTT.